These 10 T cell receptor beta chains share one sample of origin, sequenced in a study of T cells expressing NK-cell markers. TCRdb reprocessed the 5' RACE reads; each CDR3 protein has one entry and no DNA is given. Listed are some 190,000 distinct CDR3 sequences; around 21% falls within the top ten. Sequences were obtained from blood T cells: a sorted CD56 or NKG2C T cell subset, CD4+ or CD8+ T cells, or bulk PBMC T cells (not recorded which). These receptors originate from a man aged 18-75 years in good health.

The J gene is TRBJ1-5, the V gene TRBV12-5. CDR1 LGHNT and CDR2 FRNRAP come from the germline V gene. This CDR3 has 13 amino acids. The chain's CDR3 is CASAHQPNQPQHF.

The rearrangement links TRBV11-2 to TRBJ1-2. The CDR3 extends over 16 amino acids. CDR1 and CDR2 from the germline V gene are SGHAT and FQNNGV. CDR3 amino acids: CASSLILRGEGYGYTF. The entire variable domain, with the rest obtained from reference TRBV11-2 and TRBJ1-2, is as follows: EAGVAQSPRYKIIEKRQSVAFWCNPISGHATLYWYQQILGQGPKLLIQFQNNGVVDDSQLPKDRFSAERLKGVDSTLKIQPAKLEDSAVYLCASSLILRGEGYGYTFGSGTRLTVV.

The chain recombines TRBV7-9 with TRBJ2-5; TCRdb reports TRBD1, a call that lacks DNA to check it against. The CDR3 loop spans 14 amino acids. Germline V lookup: CDR1 SEHNR, CDR2 FQNEAQ (reference sequence). CDR3: CASGQSPGQETQYF.

The chain employs TRBV6-6 and TRBJ2-3; the TCRdb D gene call, TRBD1, has no DNA to confirm it. This CDR3 has 12 amino acids. Germline V gene lookup returns CDR1 MNHNY and CDR2 SVGAGI (reference sequence). CDR3 region: CASMGGPDTQYF.

The chain recombines TRBV7-9 with TRBJ1-6; TCRdb's D call of TRBD1 is untestable without DNA. CDR1 is SEHNR, CDR2 FQNEAQ, per germline (reference sequence). CDR3 size: 14 residues. The CDR3 spells CASSWGQDNSPLHF.

V gene TRBV7-6 combines with J gene TRBJ2-2. Germline CDR1 SGHVS, CDR2 FNYEAQ. The CDR3 runs 13 residues. This CDR3 is CASSPHVIGELFF.

The rearrangement uses TRBV11-1 and TRBJ2-5; TCRdb lists TRBD1, though no DNA is available to test this call. The CDR3 has 15 amino acids. In germline, CDR1 is SGHAT, CDR2 FQDESV (reference sequence). CDR3 region: CASSPSGGLGETQYF.

The chain is built from TRBV9 and TRBJ1-2. The CDR3 is 14 amino acids. The V gene's germline CDR1 is SGDLS and CDR2 YYNGEE. CDR3 region: CASSVSGLNYGYTF.

V usage is TRBV2 and J usage is TRBJ2-3; TCRdb's D gene call, TRBD2, goes unchecked for lack of DNA. From germline, CDR1 is SNHLY and CDR2 FYNNEI. The CDR3 is 17 amino acids. CDR3 in amino acids: CASSEVGLAGNTDTQYF.

This chain connects TRBV13 to TRBJ2-3. The CDR3 totals 15 residues. Germline V lookup: CDR1 PRHDT, CDR2 FYEKMQ (reference sequence). CDR3 sequence reads: CASSHPSVGTDTQYF.